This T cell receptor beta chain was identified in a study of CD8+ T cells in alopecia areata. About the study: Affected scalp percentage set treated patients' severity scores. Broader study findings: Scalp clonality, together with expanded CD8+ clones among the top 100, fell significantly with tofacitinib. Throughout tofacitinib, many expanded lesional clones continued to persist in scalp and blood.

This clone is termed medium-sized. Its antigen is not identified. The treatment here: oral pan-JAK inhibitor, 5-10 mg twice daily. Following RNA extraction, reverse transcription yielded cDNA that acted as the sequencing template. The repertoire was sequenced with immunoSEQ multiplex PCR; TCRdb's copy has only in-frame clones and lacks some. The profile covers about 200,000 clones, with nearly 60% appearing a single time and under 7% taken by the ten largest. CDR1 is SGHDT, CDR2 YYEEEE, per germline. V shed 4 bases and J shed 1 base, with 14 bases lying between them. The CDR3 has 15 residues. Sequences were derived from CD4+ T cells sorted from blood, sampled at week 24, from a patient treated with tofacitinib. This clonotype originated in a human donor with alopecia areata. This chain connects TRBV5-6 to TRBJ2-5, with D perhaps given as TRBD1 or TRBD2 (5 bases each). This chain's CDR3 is CASSVVGRFQETQYF. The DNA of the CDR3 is TGTGCCAGCAGCGTAGTGGGACGCTTCCAAGAGACCCAGTACTTC.